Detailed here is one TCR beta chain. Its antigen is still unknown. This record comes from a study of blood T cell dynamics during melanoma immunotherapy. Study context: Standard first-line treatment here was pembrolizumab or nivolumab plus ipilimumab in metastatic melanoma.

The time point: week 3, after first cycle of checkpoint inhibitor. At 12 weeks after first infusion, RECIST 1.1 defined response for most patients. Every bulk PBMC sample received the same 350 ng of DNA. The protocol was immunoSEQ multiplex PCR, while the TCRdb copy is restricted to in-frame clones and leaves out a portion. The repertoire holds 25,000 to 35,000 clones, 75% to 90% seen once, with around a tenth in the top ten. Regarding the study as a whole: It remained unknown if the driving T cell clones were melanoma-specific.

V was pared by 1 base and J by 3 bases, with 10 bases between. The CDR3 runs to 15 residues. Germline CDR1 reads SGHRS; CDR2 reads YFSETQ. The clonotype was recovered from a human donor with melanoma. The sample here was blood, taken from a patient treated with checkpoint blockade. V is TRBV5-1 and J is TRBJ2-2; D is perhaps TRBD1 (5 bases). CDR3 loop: CASSLRQGDTGELFF. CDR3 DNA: TGCGCCAGCAGCTTGCGGCAGGGTGACACCGGGGAGCTGTTTTTT.